Presented here are 32 T cell receptor beta chains from one specimen sequenced in a study of T cell responses to AZD1222 COVID-19 vaccine. Clones were sequenced by immunoSEQ multiplex PCR, and TCRdb holds only the in-frame ones, with some missing. The table lists around 100,000 clones, about 89% of them singletons. Source: peripheral blood, taken on day 0 of MenACWY control vaccination. The source is an adult in good health.

The V call is TRBV2, the J call TRBJ2-7; 9 bases match TRBD1. CDR3 size: 13 residues. The ends lost 8 bases at V and 6 bases at J; junction bases unmatched: 8. CDR1 and CDR2 from the germline V gene are SNHLY and FYNNEI. DNA of the CDR3: TGTGCCAGCCGATGGACAGGGGTTGCCGAGCAGTACTTC. Protein sequence: CASRWTGVAEQYF.

This chain connects TRBV4-1 to TRBJ2-3; TRBD2 matches at 9 bases. In germline, CDR1 is MGHRA, CDR2 YSYEKL. V shed 1 base, J shed 5 bases, and the junction held 7 bases outside the gene matches. This CDR3 has 16 amino acids. The CDR3 protein is CASSQGGDSGRDTQYF. CDR3 DNA: TGCGCCAGCAGCCAAGGAGGTGATAGCGGGAGAGATACGCAGTATTTT.

The chain links TRBV28 to TRBJ1-6; no firm D call. Between the trimmed V and J ends, which lost 4 bases and 10 bases, there was a span of 8 bases. Germline lookup yields CDR1 MDHEN and CDR2 SYDVKM. There are 12 residues in the CDR3. The CDR3 sequence is CASSSPPSPLHF. The CDR3 DNA sequence: TGTGCCAGCAGTTCCCCCCCGTCACCCCTCCACTTT.

The chain recombines TRBV5-1 with TRBJ1-1, with D unclear. The CDR3 contains 13 residues. The V end was cut by 8 bases, the J end by 5 bases, with 16 bases between. Germline CDR1 is SGHRS and CDR2 is YFSETQ. The CDR3 region is CASSTGRGTEAFF. The CDR3 DNA is TGCGCCAGTTCGACTGGCCGGGGAACTGAAGCTTTCTTT.

This clone showed up just once. The chain links TRBV7-8 to TRBJ2-4; D uncertain. V lost 1 base and J 3 bases, leaving 10 bases between the germline ends. The length of the CDR3 is 15 residues. Germline assignment: CDR1 SGHVS and CDR2 FQNEAQ. The DNA for the CDR3 is TGTGCCAGCAGCTTAGTCTACGGCGGCAAAAACATTCAGTACTTC. Translating it yields CASSLVYGGKNIQYF.

On this clone: The same CDR3 also results from other DNA sequences found in this sample. The V gene is TRBV13, the J gene TRBJ2-7, with 7 positions matching TRBD2. Per germline, CDR1 PRHDT and CDR2 FYEKMQ (reference sequence). The CDR3 has 16 amino acids. Trimming cost V 0 bases and J 5 bases; bases outside gene matches: 10. CDR3 loop: CASSLGGGGRDHEQYF. As DNA, the CDR3 is TGTGCCAGCAGCTTAGGCGGTGGGGGGAGGGACCACGAGCAGTACTTC.

The chain has TRBV5-1 and TRBJ1-1; TRBD1 aligns across 8 bases. Losses at the gene ends were 2 bases for V and 3 bases for J; bases not matched to a gene: 6. Per germline, CDR1 SGHRS and CDR2 YFSETQ. The CDR3 covers 15 residues. This CDR3 is CASSFGDRTYTEAFF. The CDR3 bases are TGCGCCAGCAGCTTTGGGGACAGGACGTACACTGAAGCTTTCTTT.

The chain is built from TRBV7-2 and TRBJ1-6, with D maybe TRBD1 (5 bases). The germline gives CDR1 SGHTA, CDR2 FQGNSA. The CDR3 sequence is 15 residues long. Trimming took off 0 bases at V and 7 bases at J, with 10 bases between the two ends. CDR3 DNA: TGTGCCAGCAGCTTAGCCATCGAGGGGAATTCACCCCTCCACTTT. Amino acids: CASSLAIEGNSPLHF. The variable domain in full, completed from reference TRBV7-2 and TRBJ1-6, reads GAGVSQSPSNKVTEKGKDVELRCDPISGHTALYWYRQSLGQGLEFLIYFQGNSAPDKSGLPSDRFSAERTGGSVSTLTIQRTQQEDSAVYLCASSLAIEGNSPLHFGNGTRLTVT.

The rearrangement joins TRBV28 to TRBJ1-2; D remains ambiguous. This CDR3 comprises 12 residues. Trimming left V 6 bases short and J 4 bases short, with 9 bases between. In germline, CDR1 is MDHEN, CDR2 SYDVKM. CDR3 DNA sequence: TGTGCCAGCAGCTTGGAGCGCTATGGCTACACCTTC. Protein product: CASSLERYGYTF.

The chain is built from TRBV2 and TRBJ1-4; no reliable D call. CDR1 and CDR2 from the germline V gene are SNHLY and FYNNEI. V was pared by 4 bases and J by 0 bases, with 6 bases between. This CDR3 region has 14 residues. The CDR3 protein is CASSVRPTNEKLFF. The CDR3 nucleotides read TGTGCCAGCAGTGTGCGACCAACTAATGAAAAACTGTTTTTT.

The chain is built from TRBV19 and TRBJ1-2, with D possibly TRBD1 on 5 matching bases. The CDR3 is made up of 15 amino acids. Trimming removed 6 bases at V and 7 bases at J, with 21 bases between. The germline V gene encodes CDR1 LNHDA and CDR2 SQIVND (reference sequence). DNA of the CDR3: TGTGCCAGTAGGACAACCGACATATGGGACGGTGGCTACACCTTC. Translating it yields CASRTTDIWDGGYTF.

V gene TRBV27 combines with J gene TRBJ2-7; D may be TRBD1 (6 bases). Germline V gives CDR1 MNHEY, CDR2 SMNVEV (reference sequence). Deletions cut 5 bases from V and 4 bases from J, with 18 bases between. CDR3 length: 15 residues. CDR3 in amino acids: CASSRTGSTKYEQYF. CDR3 DNA sequence: TGTGCCAGCAGTCGCACAGGGTCGACTAAATACGAGCAGTACTTC.

J is TRBJ2-3 and V is TRBV2; TRBD2 matches at 9 bases. The J segment lost 3 bases and the V segment lost 7 bases, leaving 8 bases of the junction unmatched. CDR1 and CDR2 (germline): SNHLY, FYNNEI. This CDR3 is 15 amino acids long. In nucleotides, the CDR3 is TGTGCCAGCACCGGGGGGCTAGCGGGGACAGATACGCAGTATTTT. Translation: CASTGGLAGTDTQYF.

The chain carries TRBV5-1 and TRBJ2-7; D gene uncertain. Trimming left V 4 bases short and J 3 bases short, with 14 bases between. The CDR3 covers 14 residues. Germline CDR1 is SGHRS and CDR2 is YFSETQ. CDR3 sequence: CASSRISQSYEQYF. The CDR3 DNA reads TGCGCCAGCAGCAGGATTTCACAGAGCTACGAGCAGTACTTC.

The chain employs TRBV5-1 and TRBJ1-5, with TRBD1 as a possible D gene (5 bases). CDR3 length: 14 residues. The V gene's germline CDR1 is SGHRS and CDR2 YFSETQ. V lost 4 bases to trimming and J lost 5 bases, with 13 bases between them. The CDR3 is CASSPGTEDQPQHF. In DNA form, the CDR3 reads TGCGCCAGCAGCCCCGGGACGGAGGATCAGCCCCAGCATTTT.

The chain employs TRBV29-1 and TRBJ2-3; TRBD1 or TRBD2 may be the D gene (5 bases each). The V gene's germline CDR1 is SQVTM and CDR2 ANQGSEA. The CDR3 is 14 amino acids. The V end lost 1 base, the J end lost 0 bases, and 8 bases lay between the germline ends. The CDR3 DNA reads as TGCAGCGTTGAAGGGGGGTCTAGCACAGATACGCAGTATTTT. It specifies CSVEGGSSTDTQYF.

V gene TRBV30 combines with J gene TRBJ1-1; no definite D call. The V end was cut by 4 bases, the J end by 2 bases, with 5 bases between. Germline CDR1 and CDR2: GTSNPN and SVGIG (reference sequence). CDR3 length: 11 residues. Here the CDR3 reads CAWTVNTEAFF. CDR3 nucleotide sequence: TGTGCCTGGACCGTAAACACTGAAGCTTTCTTT.

The V gene is TRBV4-2, the J gene TRBJ1-2, with 7 bases matching TRBD1. This CDR3 spans 14 amino acids. The V and J ends lost 3 bases and 4 bases, in that order; junction bases with no gene match: 5. Germline assignment: CDR1 LGHNA and CDR2 YNFKEQ. The CDR3 loop is CASSHTGEGYGYTF. As DNA, the CDR3 is TGTGCCAGCAGCCATACAGGGGAGGGCTATGGCTACACCTTC.

V and J are TRBV5-1 and TRBJ2-7; 7 bases are shared with TRBD1. V lost 4 bases and J lost 2; bases outside the gene matches: 6. This CDR3 region has 14 residues. Germline lookup yields CDR1 SGHRS and CDR2 YFSETQ. The CDR3 DNA follows: TGCGCCAGCAGCCCCGGGACAGATACCTACGAGCAGTACTTC. It translates to CASSPGTDTYEQYF. The full variable domain, rest sourced from reference TRBV5-1 and TRBJ2-7, is KAGVTQTPRYLIKTRGQQVTLSCSPISGHRSVSWYQQTPGQGLQFLFEYFSETQRNKGNFPGRFSGRQFSNSRSEMNVSTLELGDSALYLCASSPGTDTYEQYFGPGTRLTVT.

The V gene is TRBV7-9, the J gene TRBJ1-6; D not resolved. The CDR3 consists of 14 residues. Trimming took 3 bases from V and 9 from J, leaving 12 bases between them. Per the germline V gene, CDR1 is SEHNR and CDR2 is FQNEAQ (reference sequence). DNA of the CDR3: TGTGCCAGCAGCTTCGGGATCCCTGGTTCACCCCTCCACTTT. Encoded protein: CASSFGIPGSPLHF. Based on the CDR3 plus reference TRBV7-9 and TRBJ1-6, the full variable domain is DTGVSQNPRHKITKRGQNVTFRCDPISEHNRLYWYRQTLGQGPEFLTYFQNEAQLEKSRLLSDRFSAERPKGSFSTLEIQRTEQGDSAMYLCASSFGIPGSPLHFGNGTRLTVT.

A few counts support this clone. The CDR3: CASSLTSAEGQFF. The CDR3 nucleotides read TGTGCCAGCAGCTTAACGTCGGCAGAGGGGCAGTTCTTC. The chain employs TRBV7-3 and TRBJ2-1; possibly TRBD2 for D (5 bases). The germline CDR1 and CDR2 sequences are SGHTA and FQGTGA. V shed 0 bases and J shed 12 bases, with 12 bases lying between them. CDR3 size: 13 residues.

The rearrangement uses TRBV18 and TRBJ2-3; D not certain. V lost 6 bases and J lost 2, with 12 bases in between. CDR3 size: 14 residues. The germline gives CDR1 KGHSH, CDR2 LQKENI. The CDR3 DNA reads as TGTGCCAGCTCCCCCACGGATCCCACAGATACGCAGTATTTT. This encodes CASSPTDPTDTQYF.

The chain recombines TRBV10-2 with TRBJ2-1, with 8 bases that match TRBD1. CDR1 is WSHSY and CDR2 is SAAADI in the germline V gene. CDR3 size: 14 residues. The junction had 7 bases not matched to a gene; V was cut back by 8 bases and J by 4 bases. This CDR3 reads CASSDRASYNEQFF. CDR3 sequence (DNA): TGCGCCAGCTCGGACAGGGCTTCGTACAATGAGCAGTTCTTC.

The chain recombines TRBV19 with TRBJ1-2; D gene uncertain. Germline V gene data show CDR1 as LNHDA and CDR2 as SQIVND (reference sequence). This CDR3 has 14 residues. V was cut by 1 base and J by 2 bases, with 8 bases left in between. The CDR3 nucleotides are TGTGCCAGTAGTATAGGGGCGACAAACTATGGCTACACCTTC. As protein: CASSIGATNYGYTF.

This clone was observed a few times. The chain has TRBV2 and TRBJ1-3; maybe TRBD1 (5 bases). Germline V CDR1 and CDR2: SNHLY, FYNNEI. V dropped 6 bases and J dropped 4 bases, with 10 bases sitting between them. The CDR3 totals 13 residues. CDR3 protein: CASRRDSGNTIYF. CDR3 in DNA: TGTGCCAGCAGGAGGGACTCCGGAAACACCATATATTTT.

This clone was detected only a few times. This chain links TRBV10-3 with TRBJ1-1, with D possibly matching TRBD1 (5 bases). CDR1 and CDR2 from the germline V gene are ENHRY and SYGVKD. Deletions cut 7 bases from V and 4 bases from J, with 19 bases between. The CDR3 spans 15 residues. CDR3 region: CAIMGSGAGGTEAFF. DNA for the CDR3: TGTGCCATCATGGGAAGCGGGGCCGGGGGCACTGAAGCTTTCTTT.

The chain carries TRBV3-1 (or the pseudogene TRBV3-2) and TRBJ2-7, with no clear D. CDR1 and CDR2 from the germline V gene are LGHDT and YNNKEL (reference sequence). The CDR3 contains 12 residues. Between the trimmed V and J ends, which lost 0 bases and 7 bases, there was a span of 7 bases. CDR3 nucleotides: TGTGCCAGCAGCCAAGAACTCCGAGAGCAGTACTTC. This gives the protein CASSQELREQYF.

V is TRBV6-2 or TRBV6-3 and J is TRBJ1-2; 7 bases are shared with TRBD1. V shed 4 bases and J 1 base; nucleotides not matched to a gene: 3. Germline CDR1 is MNHEY and CDR2 is SVGEGT. The CDR3 sequence is 14 residues long. In DNA, the CDR3 is TGTGCCAGCAGTTCCGACAGGGATAACTATGGCTACACCTTC. It encodes CASSSDRDNYGYTF.

This clone was observed once. The V and J genes are TRBV4-3 and TRBJ1-4; D not certain. The germline V gene encodes CDR1 LGHNA and CDR2 YSLEER. Deletions cut 3 bases from V and 8 bases from J, with 4 bases between. The CDR3 spans 11 residues. In DNA form, the CDR3 reads TGCGCCAGCAGCCACGGGGAAAAACTGTTTTTT. Translation: CASSHGEKLFF.

There are a few counts of this clone. The DNA of the CDR3 is TGCAGTGCTAGTGGGGTAAATAGCAATCAGCCCCAGCATTTT. The encoded protein is CSASGVNSNQPQHF. The chain employs TRBV20-1 and TRBJ1-5; unclear D gene. V lost 3 bases and J 0 bases, leaving 9 bases between the germline ends. The CDR3 contains 14 residues. Per germline, CDR1 DFQATT and CDR2 SNEGSKA (reference sequence).

The V call is TRBV28, the J call TRBJ2-5; unclear D gene. Germline CDR1 is MDHEN and CDR2 is SYDVKM. CDR3 length equals 13 residues. V was clipped by 1 base and J by 7 bases, with 10 bases between them. CDR3 amino acids: CASSLFAGGTQYF. The CDR3 DNA follows: TGTGCCAGCAGTTTATTTGCCGGCGGGACCCAGTACTTC.

This chain connects TRBV7-3 to TRBJ1-2, with a tentative D call TRBD1 (5 bases). The CDR3 spans 13 residues. Trimming pared 2 bases from V and 6 bases from J, leaving 10 bases between. The germline CDR1 and CDR2 sequences are SGHTA and FQGTGA. CDR3 residues: CASSLAGNNGYTF. CDR3 sequence (DNA): TGTGCCAGCAGCTTAGCAGGGAACAATGGCTACACCTTC. The full variable domain, completed using reference TRBV7-3 and TRBJ1-2, is GAGVSQTPSNKVTEKGKYVELRCDPISGHTALYWYRQSLGQGPEFLIYFQGTGAADDSGLPNDRFFAVRPEGSVSTLKIQRTERGDSAVYLCASSLAGNNGYTFGSGTRLTVV.